Listed here are 14 T cell receptor beta chains from one sample, sequenced in a study of T cells in Graves' hyperthyroidism and ophthalmopathy. Amplification of TCR beta CDR3 regions was performed using RNA transcripts as template. HTBI primers were employed in a first-round RT-PCR of the TCR CDR3. TCRdb independently ran MiXCR on the multiplex PCR reads; one entry per CDR3 protein. The profile shows about 640,000 distinct CDR3 sequences, less than 25% of them singletons. The sequencing input was blood. These receptors came from a man younger than 40 with Graves' ophthalmopathy.

This chain links TRBV4-3 with TRBJ2-7, with D possibly TRBD2 on 5 matching bases. The CDR3 is 14 amino acids. V shed 1 base and J shed 4 bases, with 11 bases lying between them. CDR1 is LGHNA and CDR2 is YSLEER in the germline V gene. The DNA for the CDR3 is TGCGCCAGCAGCCAAGGTCCTCGGGATTACGAGCAGTACTTC. Its translation is CASSQGPRDYEQYF.

This clonotype was counted between two and nine times. CDR3 amino acids: CASMTSPPLEQYF. In DNA, the CDR3 is TGTGCCAGCATGACCAGTCCTCCCCTCGAGCAGTACTTC. V usage is TRBV6-2 or TRBV6-3 and J usage is TRBJ2-7; the D is unclear. In germline, CDR1 is MNHEY, CDR2 SVGEGT. The CDR3 length is 13 residues. V lost 7 bases and J lost 6, with 16 bases in between.

The chain links TRBV6-9 to TRBJ2-2; 7 bases agree with TRBD1. Trimming took 3 bases from V and 7 from J; bases not matched to a gene: 2. The CDR3 runs to 13 residues. The germline gives CDR1 MNHGY, CDR2 SVAAGI. The CDR3 protein is CASSYTGVGELFF. The DNA for the CDR3 is TGTGCCAGCAGTTACACAGGGGTCGGGGAGCTGTTTTTT.

This clonotype showed up many times. The V call is TRBV20-1, the J call TRBJ2-3; D is ambiguous. The length of the CDR3 is 14 residues. Germline assignment: CDR1 DFQATT and CDR2 SNEGSKA (reference sequence). V lost 3 bases to trimming and J lost 0 bases, with 10 bases between them. The CDR3 DNA sequence: TGCAGTGCTAGTCTCACCCCAAGCACAGATACGCAGTATTTT. Translation gives CSASLTPSTDTQYF.

This clonotype was counted between two and nine times. V usage is TRBV7-9 and J usage is TRBJ2-5; D gene ambiguous. The CDR3 runs to 13 residues. With 5 bases removed from V and 5 bases from J, the gap between germline ends came to 12 bases. The germline V gene has CDR1 SEHNR and CDR2 FQNEAQ (reference sequence). The DNA of the CDR3 is TGTGCCAGCAGCCGCCTGGAAAGGGAGACCCAGTACTTC. As protein: CASSRLERETQYF.

This clonotype appeared a few times. The CDR3 nucleotides read TGCAGCGTCGACAGGGTCGATGGGGCTGGGGCCAACGTCCTGACTTTC. The encoded protein is CSVDRVDGAGANVLTF. V is TRBV29-1 and J is TRBJ2-6, with TRBD1 identical over 7 bases. The CDR3 runs 16 residues. Trimming removed 6 bases from V and 2 bases from J; junction bases left unmatched: 10. Germline values: CDR1 SQVTM, CDR2 ANQGSEA. The full variable domain, in which reference TRBV29-1 and TRBJ2-6 provide the parts outside the CDR3, is SAVISQKPSRDICQRGTSLTIQCQVDSQVTMMFWYRQQPGQSLTLIATANQGSEATYESGFVIDKFPISRPNLTFSTLTVSNMSPEDSSIYLCSVDRVDGAGANVLTFGAGSRLTVL.

The chain joins TRBV20-1 to TRBJ1-4, with D unclear. Germline assignment: CDR1 DFQATT and CDR2 SNEGSKA (reference sequence). Trimming pared 3 bases from V and 4 bases from J, leaving 6 bases between. There are 12 residues in the CDR3. CDR3 in amino acids: CSARLLNEKLFF. The CDR3 DNA reads TGCAGTGCTAGGCTGCTTAATGAAAAACTGTTTTTT.

This clonotype was detected ten times or more. This chain uses TRBV12-3 or TRBV12-4 with TRBJ1-2, with D unresolved. CDR3 length: 14 residues. V lost 0 bases and J lost 4, with 9 bases in between. The CDR3 coding sequence is TGTGCCAGCAGTTTAGCGCGAAGGAGCTATGGCTACACCTTC. This sequence encodes CASSLARRSYGYTF.

This clonotype came up many times. The chain uses TRBV11-2 and TRBJ1-1; 7 bases map to TRBD1. This CDR3 spans 16 amino acids. Per the germline V gene, CDR1 is SGHAT and CDR2 is FQNNGV. V was pared by 4 bases and J by 1 base, with 9 bases of the junction left unmatched. This CDR3 reads CASSSIPHRGNTEAFF. In DNA, the CDR3 is TGTGCCAGCAGCTCCATCCCCCACAGGGGGAACACTGAAGCTTTCTTT.

The chain joins TRBV6-2 or TRBV6-3 to TRBJ2-7, with a possible D match to TRBD1 (6 bases). Trimming took off 0 bases at V and 3 bases at J, with 15 bases between the two ends. This CDR3 has 16 amino acids. Germline V gene lookup returns CDR1 MNHEY and CDR2 SVGEGT. The CDR3 reads CASSYSGQRGFYEQYF. In DNA form, the CDR3 reads TGTGCCAGCAGTTACTCGGGCCAGAGGGGGTTCTACGAGCAGTACTTC.

The chain has TRBV29-1 and TRBJ1-1, with D hard to call. Trimming left V 3 bases short and J 0 bases short, with 8 bases between. The germline CDR1 and CDR2 sequences are SQVTM and ANQGSEA. CDR3 length: 13 residues. The CDR3 protein is CSVETRMNTEAFF. For the CDR3, the DNA is TGCAGCGTTGAGACTCGGATGAACACTGAAGCTTTCTTT.

The rearrangement joins TRBV5-1 to TRBJ2-1; D remains ambiguous. CDR3 size: 16 residues. Trimming shortened V by 3 bases and J by 0 bases, and 13 bases separated the two germline ends. The germline CDR1 and CDR2 sequences are SGHRS and YFSETQ. CDR3 sequence (DNA): TGCGCCAGCAGCTATATGACTCCCAGCTCCTACAATGAGCAGTTCTTC. It translates to CASSYMTPSSYNEQFF.

CDR3 protein: CAWSGGWRSRSYNEQFF. The CDR3 nucleotides are TGTGCCTGGAGTGGGGGGTGGCGGAGCCGCTCCTACAATGAGCAGTTCTTC. The chain has TRBV30 and TRBJ2-1; D might be TRBD1 or TRBD2, each matching 5 bases. Trimming removed 1 base at V and 0 bases at J, with 16 bases between. Germline CDR1 GTSNPN, CDR2 SVGIG (reference sequence). CDR3 length: 17 amino acids.

Only a few counts were recorded for this clonotype. J is TRBJ1-2 and V is TRBV6-5; 9 nucleotides align to TRBD1. V trimming: 5 bases; J trimming: 3 bases; junction bases outside the gene matches: 4. Per germline, CDR1 MNHEY and CDR2 SVGAGI. The CDR3 totals 14 residues. CDR3 in DNA: TGTGCCAGCAGTAACAGGACAGGGGACTATGGCTACACCTTC. Translation gives CASSNRTGDYGYTF.